This TCR beta chain was obtained from a study of CD8 T cells in ankylosing spondylitis. Findings of the study overall: Relatively rare in peripheral blood, disease-linked clones were also CD8+. Seemingly characteristic of ankylosing spondylitis blood was a TCR beta motif consisting of about 8 highly homologous variants.

In the case of this clonotype: Its target is unknown.

V lost 0 bases to trimming and J lost 3 bases; unmatched junction nucleotides: 3. The CDR3 runs to 16 residues. The V gene's germline CDR1 is SGDLS and CDR2 YYNGEE. TCRdb itself ran the 5' RACE reads through MiXCR, one entry per CDR3 protein. Among more than 250,000 distinct CDR3 sequences listed, 8% were seen once. V usage is TRBV9 and J usage is TRBJ2-1; TRBD1 agrees at 10 bases. Sequencing input: blood, either unsorted or a sorted T cell fraction (not recorded which). The receptor was isolated from a male donor with ankylosing spondylitis. CDR3 protein: CASSVGGQGLYNEQFF. The CDR3 region has the DNA TGTGCCAGCAGCGTAGGGGGACAGGGGCTCTACAATGAGCAGTTCTTC. Together with reference TRBV9 and TRBJ2-1, the CDR3 gives the full variable domain: DSGVTQTPKHLITATGQRVTLRCSPRSGDLSVYWYQQSLDQGLQFLIQYYNGEERAKGNILERFSAQQFPDLHSELNLSSLELGDSALYFCASSVGGQGLYNEQFFGPGTRLTVL.